The 21 T cell receptor beta chains presented below share a single source sample, sequenced in a study of PD-L1 blockade in urothelial cancer. Noted time point: pretreatment peripheral blood. Measured with immunoSEQ multiplex PCR; TCRdb has only the in-frame clones, and not every one. The repertoire consists of some 16,000 clones, with around 89% occurring once and the leading ten covering approximately 11%. The sample consisted of PBMCs, taken around atezolizumab (anti-PD-L1) treatment. Receptors were obtained from a man in his 70s with urothelial cancer.

V gene TRBV19 combines with J gene TRBJ1-1; TRBD1 matches at 7 bases. The CDR3 length is 15 residues. With V trimmed by 6 bases and J by 4 bases, 11 bases remained unmatched. CDR1 and CDR2 (germline): LNHDA, SQIVND (reference sequence). CDR3 in DNA: TGTGCCAGTAGCCCGGGACAGCTAGGAGGCACTGAAGCTTTCTTT. Protein: CASSPGQLGGTEAFF. Looking up the rest from reference TRBV19 and TRBJ1-1 gives the full variable domain: DGGITQSPKYLFRKEGQNVTLSCEQNLNHDAMYWYRQDPGQGLRLIYYSQIVNDFQKGDIAEGYSVSREKKESFPLTVTSAQKNPTAFYLCASSPGQLGGTEAFFGQGTRLTVV.

The V gene is TRBV18, the J gene TRBJ2-1; the D gene is possibly TRBD2 (6 bases). Trimming took 3 bases from V and 7 from J, leaving 19 bases between them. Germline CDR1 and CDR2: KGHSH and LQKENI. This CDR3 contains 16 residues. CDR3 in amino acids: CASSPFDGGTRNEQFF. The CDR3 DNA reads TGTGCCAGCTCACCCTTCGATGGAGGGACGAGGAATGAGCAGTTCTTC.

The V and J genes are TRBV7-2 and TRBJ1-2; D perhaps matches TRBD1 (6 bases). This CDR3 is 17 amino acids long. The V end lost 2 bases, the J end lost 1 base, and 17 bases lay between the germline ends. The V gene's germline CDR1 is SGHTA and CDR2 FQGNSA. The CDR3 region has the DNA TGTGCCAGCAGCTTAAGGGGGGGCAGTCACTATAACTATGGCTACACCTTC. It translates to CASSLRGGSHYNYGYTF.

The chain is built from TRBV5-5 and TRBJ2-7; maybe TRBD1 (5 bases). This CDR3 has 14 amino acids. The V end was cut by 2 bases, the J end by 0 bases, with 9 bases between. CDR1 and CDR2 (germline): SGHKS, YYEKEE (reference sequence). The CDR3: CASSFQGSSYEQYF. CDR3 DNA sequence: TGTGCCAGCAGCTTTCAGGGAAGCTCCTACGAGCAGTACTTC.

This sequence joins TRBV4-1 and TRBJ1-4; tentatively, D is TRBD1 (5 bases). This CDR3 region has 17 residues. The V end lost 2 bases, the J end lost 0 bases, and 13 bases lay between the germline ends. Germline V gene data show CDR1 as MGHRA and CDR2 as YSYEKL. The CDR3, as DNA: TGCGCCAGCAGCCAAATCGGAGGGGATCCAACTAATGAAAAACTGTTTTTT. Translated: CASSQIGGDPTNEKLFF.

The chain links TRBV4-2 to TRBJ2-7, with 12 bases fitting TRBD2. This CDR3 is built from 17 residues. V trimming: 5 bases; J trimming: 3 bases; junction bases outside the gene matches: 11. Germline values: CDR1 LGHNA, CDR2 YNFKEQ. The CDR3 region is CASSSYSTSGGNYEQYF. In nucleotides, the CDR3 is TGTGCCAGCAGCTCATATTCCACTAGCGGGGGGAACTACGAGCAGTACTTC.

The J gene is TRBJ2-1, the V gene TRBV18; D is possibly TRBD2 (7 bases). The V and J ends lost 2 bases and 2 bases respectively, with 16 bases between them. CDR3 length: 17 residues. In germline, CDR1 is KGHSH, CDR2 LQKENI. This chain's CDR3 is CASSPYGRGGAYNEQFF. As DNA, the CDR3 is TGTGCCAGCTCACCATATGGTAGGGGGGGAGCCTACAATGAGCAGTTCTTC.

The chain carries TRBV27 and TRBJ2-1, with 9 bases lining up with TRBD1. In germline, CDR1 is MNHEY, CDR2 SMNVEV (reference sequence). The junction had 5 bases not matched to a gene; V was cut back by 5 bases and J by 6 bases. CDR3 length: 14 amino acids. CDR3 residues: CASSLDRGSNEQFF. As DNA, the CDR3 is TGTGCCAGCAGTCTGGACAGGGGCTCCAATGAGCAGTTCTTC.

The chain joins TRBV5-1 to TRBJ1-4; TRBD1 might be the D (6 bases). This CDR3 spans 15 amino acids. CDR1 is SGHRS and CDR2 is YFSETQ in the germline V gene. V shed 2 bases and J shed 4 bases, with 12 bases lying between them. The CDR3 sequence: CASSLQGFNNEKLFF. In nucleotides, the CDR3 is TGCGCCAGCAGCTTACAGGGTTTTAATAATGAAAAACTGTTTTTT. Drawing the rest from reference TRBV5-1 and TRBJ1-4, the complete variable domain is KAGVTQTPRYLIKTRGQQVTLSCSPISGHRSVSWYQQTPGQGLQFLFEYFSETQRNKGNFPGRFSGRQFSNSRSEMNVSTLELGDSALYLCASSLQGFNNEKLFFGSGTQLSVL.

This clone has a handful of counts. The V call is TRBV7-9, the J call TRBJ2-3; D not certain. Trimming shortened V by 1 base and J by 2 bases, and 10 bases separated the two germline ends. CDR3 length: 15 residues. The germline gives CDR1 SEHNR, CDR2 FQNEAQ (reference sequence). CDR3 amino acids: CASSLEKDFTDTQYF. Written as DNA, the CDR3 is TGTGCCAGCAGCTTAGAGAAAGACTTCACAGATACGCAGTATTTT.

The V gene is TRBV19, the J gene TRBJ1-3; D might be TRBD1 (5 bases). This CDR3 comprises 16 residues. Trimming took off 4 bases at V and 0 bases at J, with 13 bases between the two ends. The germline V gene has CDR1 LNHDA and CDR2 SQIVND (reference sequence). In nucleotides, the CDR3 is TGTGCCAGTAGTACGACAGCGCCCTTCTCTGGAAACACCATATATTTT. Translation: CASSTTAPFSGNTIYF.

The V and J genes are TRBV4-1 and TRBJ2-2; perhaps TRBD2 as D (6 bases). V lost 0 bases, J lost 7 bases, and 9 bases lay in between. The CDR3 is made up of 14 amino acids. Germline CDR1 is MGHRA and CDR2 is YSYEKL. The CDR3 coding sequence is TGCGCCAGCAGCCAAGACCGGGGGTTCGGGGAGCTGTTTTTT. It is translated as CASSQDRGFGELFF.

The CDR3 reads CASSVDSSQETQYF. The CDR3 DNA follows: TGCGCCAGCAGCGTGGACAGCTCCCAAGAGACCCAGTACTTC. The V gene is TRBV5-1, the J gene TRBJ2-5, with D tentatively TRBD1 (6 bases). Germline loops: CDR1 SGHRS, CDR2 YFSETQ. The ends were cut back, 4 bases at V and 1 base at J, with 11 bases in the middle. CDR3 length equals 14 residues.

V and J are TRBV5-1 and TRBJ2-2; weak D call: TRBD1 (5 bases). The V gene lost 0 bases and the J gene lost 0 bases, with 12 bases spanning the gap. Per the germline V gene, CDR1 is SGHRS and CDR2 is YFSETQ. The length of the CDR3 is 17 residues. CDR3 nucleotides: TGCGCCAGCAGCTTGGTCCCGACAGATTCGAACACCGGGGAGCTGTTTTTT. Residues: CASSLVPTDSNTGELFF. The full variable domain, rest sourced from reference TRBV5-1 and TRBJ2-2, is KAGVTQTPRYLIKTRGQQVTLSCSPISGHRSVSWYQQTPGQGLQFLFEYFSETQRNKGNFPGRFSGRQFSNSRSEMNVSTLELGDSALYLCASSLVPTDSNTGELFFGEGSRLTVL.

The chain combines TRBV5-3 with TRBJ2-3, with D perhaps matching TRBD2 (5 bases). TRBV5-3 is reported as an ORF; its role is uncertain. Trimming removed 3 bases from V and 4 bases from J, with 12 bases in between. The CDR3 runs 14 residues. The CDR3 region has the DNA TGTGCCAGAAGCTCTCCCGGGATTCCAGATACGCAGTATTTT. It encodes CARSSPGIPDTQYF.

This rearrangement joins TRBV5-4 to TRBJ1-4, with D hard to call. CDR3 length: 13 amino acids. CDR1 and CDR2 from the germline V gene are SGHNT and YYREEE (reference sequence). V was cut by 0 bases and J by 5 bases, with 5 bases left in between. The chain's CDR3 is CASSLDSNEKLFF. The CDR3 nucleotides read TGTGCCAGCAGCTTGGACAGCAATGAAAAACTGTTTTTT.

The chain couples TRBV27 to TRBJ1-5; no reliable D call. Germline assignment: CDR1 MNHEY and CDR2 SMNVEV (reference sequence). The CDR3 has 12 amino acids. V dropped 2 bases and J dropped 7 bases, with 6 bases sitting between them. The CDR3 loop is CASSLGGQPQHF. The CDR3 DNA is TGTGCCAGCAGTTTAGGAGGGCAGCCCCAGCATTTT.

The J gene is TRBJ2-3, the V gene TRBV11-3, with 7 bases that match TRBD1. V trimming: 3 bases; J trimming: 2 bases; junction bases outside the gene matches: 5. This CDR3 comprises 15 residues. Germline CDR1 SGHNT, CDR2 YENEEA. Written as DNA, the CDR3 is TGTGCCAGCAGCTTGGGGACAGCGTTCACAGATACGCAGTATTTT. Protein sequence: CASSLGTAFTDTQYF.

V gene TRBV5-6 combines with J gene TRBJ2-5; 10 nucleotides match TRBD1. The CDR3 sequence is 15 residues long. J gave up 9 bases and V 4 bases, and 12 bases lay outside the gene matches. Germline V CDR1 and CDR2: SGHDT, YYEEEE. The CDR3 is CASSPRTGGLRAQYF. CDR3 bases: TGTGCCAGCAGCCCGAGGACAGGGGGGCTACGAGCCCAGTACTTC.

The chain carries TRBV7-9 and TRBJ2-3, with a possible D match to TRBD1 (6 bases). Trimming removed 5 bases from V and 6 bases from J, with 21 bases in between. Looked up from germline, CDR1 is SEHNR and CDR2 is FQNEAQ (reference sequence). The CDR3 loop spans 16 amino acids. CDR3 amino acids: CASSARQLERGDTQYF. CDR3 nucleotides: TGTGCCAGCAGCGCGAGACAGTTGGAGAGGGGGGATACGCAGTATTTT. Full variable domain (rest looked up from reference TRBV7-9 and TRBJ2-3): DTGVSQNPRHKITKRGQNVTFRCDPISEHNRLYWYRQTLGQGPEFLTYFQNEAQLEKSRLLSDRFSAERPKGSFSTLEIQRTEQGDSAMYLCASSARQLERGDTQYFGPGTRLTVL.

In this sample, this clone turned up a few times. The J gene is TRBJ1-1, the V gene TRBV7-9; D unresolved. Germline lookup yields CDR1 SEHNR and CDR2 FQNEAQ (reference sequence). The CDR3 extends over 13 amino acids. The V gene lost 3 bases and the J gene lost 0 bases, with 5 bases spanning the gap. The CDR3 region is CASSFIVNTEAFF. In DNA form, the CDR3 reads TGTGCCAGCAGCTTTATTGTGAACACTGAAGCTTTCTTT.